This TCR beta chain was documented in a study of cytomegalovirus exposure and HLA in healthy donors. Findings of the study overall: High sensitivity and specificity were reportedly achieved when the classifier diagnosed cytomegalovirus status. Common viral pathogens seemed, in a later analysis, to connect with several of the most significant clusters.

A remark on this clone: Its antigen is not identified.

This CDR3 spans 12 amino acids. V dropped 2 bases and J dropped 10 bases, with 14 bases sitting between them. Germline V gene data show CDR1 as SQVTM and CDR2 as ANQGSEA. The PCR employed 60 Vbeta primers together with 13 Jbeta primers. The repertoire was sequenced with immunoSEQ multiplex PCR; TCRdb's copy has only in-frame clones and lacks some. In all, the sample yields 40,000 to 50,000 clones. These donors, healthy bone marrow donors, were studied. The chain joins TRBV29-1 to TRBJ1-2; a possible D gene is TRBD1 (6 bases). This TCR derives from a man under 40 in good health and CMV-seronegative. Material: PBMCs. Written as DNA, the CDR3 is TGCAGCGTTGAATCCGAAGGGGGTGACTACACCTTC. It codes for CSVESEGGDYTF.